Presented here are 25 T cell receptor beta chains from one specimen sequenced in a study of T cells in localized non-small cell lung cancer. Produced via immunoSEQ multiplex PCR; TCRdb's table is partial and in-frame only. The sample has just over 1,500 clones, approximately 20% seen once; the top ten hold roughly 7.2%. The sequenced sample was normal lung tissue next to the tumor, obtained before any cancer treatment. The receptors derive from a female donor over 55 with stage I lung adenocarcinoma.

In its sample, this clone was seen a few times. The chain joins TRBV30 to TRBJ1-3; the D is unclear. V was cut by 2 bases and J by 0 bases, with 17 bases left in between. The germline CDR1 and CDR2 sequences are GTSNPN and SVGIG (reference sequence). The CDR3 contains 17 residues. CDR3 sequence reads: CAWSQPYRTSSGNTIYF. CDR3 DNA: TGTGCCTGGAGTCAACCCTATAGGACCTCCTCTGGAAACACCATATATTTT.

V usage is TRBV5-1 and J usage is TRBJ1-3; no firm D call. With 2 bases removed from V and 0 bases from J, the gap between germline ends came to 6 bases. The CDR3 contains 14 residues. The germline V gene encodes CDR1 SGHRS and CDR2 YFSETQ. CDR3 sequence reads: CASSFGSSGNTIYF. The CDR3 DNA reads as TGCGCCAGCAGCTTCGGGAGCTCTGGAAACACCATATATTTT.

In this sample, this clone is medium-sized. This rearrangement joins TRBV6-8 to TRBJ2-7; 9 bases fit TRBD2. V was pared by 5 bases and J by 5 bases, with 4 bases of the junction left unmatched. Germline V lookup: CDR1 MNHGY, CDR2 SAAAGT. The CDR3 totals 13 residues. The CDR3 region has the DNA TGTGCCAGCAGTATTGCTAGCGGGAACGAGCAGTACTTC. It encodes CASSIASGNEQYF.

This chain joins TRBV19 and TRBJ1-5; D remains unclear. The CDR3 runs to 14 residues. Looked up from germline, CDR1 is LNHDA and CDR2 is SQIVND (reference sequence). The V end lost 3 bases, the J end lost 5 bases, and 11 bases lay between the germline ends. CDR3 protein: CASSINRPHQPQHF. In nucleotides, the CDR3 is TGTGCCAGTAGTATTAATCGACCCCATCAGCCCCAGCATTTT.

The chain links TRBV19 to TRBJ2-2, with D tentatively TRBD2 (6 bases). The CDR3 is 19 residues long. V was shortened by 4 bases and J by 2 bases, with 23 bases between the two germline ends. Germline V gives CDR1 LNHDA, CDR2 SQIVND (reference sequence). CDR3 residues: CASSTPTASGTLNTGELFF. CDR3 coding DNA: TGTGCCAGTAGTACACCCACAGCCTCCGGGACTCTTAACACCGGGGAGCTGTTTTTT.

This sequence joins TRBV7-7 and TRBJ2-7; D is ambiguous. This CDR3 has 14 residues. CDR1 is SSHAT, CDR2 FNYEAQ, per germline (reference sequence). Trimming removed 5 bases from V and 2 bases from J, with 13 bases in between. The CDR3 reads CASSLTDRAYEQYF. The CDR3 DNA reads as TGTGCCAGCAGCCTTACTGACCGAGCCTACGAGCAGTACTTC.

The chain couples TRBV6-1 to TRBJ2-7; D is undetermined. Germline V lookup: CDR1 MNHNS, CDR2 SASEGT. V was clipped by 1 base and J by 2 bases, with 6 bases between them. The CDR3 length is 13 residues. CDR3 bases: TGTGCCAGCAGTGAAGACGGAACCTACGAGCAGTACTTC. This sequence encodes CASSEDGTYEQYF.

This clone has a handful of counts. The V gene is TRBV30, the J gene TRBJ1-2, with 9 bases matching TRBD1. The CDR3 covers 16 residues. Germline V gives CDR1 GTSNPN, CDR2 SVGIG (reference sequence). V dropped 0 bases and J dropped 8; count of bases not matched to a gene: 13. CDR3 sequence reads: CAWSVRAGQGDGGYTF. The CDR3 bases are TGTGCCTGGAGTGTACGGGCGGGACAGGGAGACGGCGGCTACACCTTC.

This clone was recorded a few times. The chain combines TRBV11-3 with TRBJ2-2; TRBD1 agrees at 10 bases. The CDR3 runs 14 residues. Unmatched junction bases numbered 2, after V lost 6 bases and J lost 4 bases. Germline V gene lookup returns CDR1 SGHNT and CDR2 YENEEA. CDR3 in amino acids: CASRRTGGTGELFF. CDR3 bases: TGTGCCAGCAGAAGGACAGGGGGCACCGGGGAGCTGTTTTTT. The full variable domain, its missing parts supplied by reference TRBV11-3 and TRBJ2-2, is EAGVVQSPRYKIIEKKQPVAFWCNPISGHNTLYWYLQNLGQGPELLIRYENEEAVDDSQLPKDRFSAERLKGVDSTLKIQPAELGDSAVYLCASRRTGGTGELFFGEGSRLTVL.

This clone was observed once. This sequence joins TRBV23-1 and TRBJ2-6; no firm D call. TRBV23-1 is an ORF, and what it does is uncertain. Trimming pared 5 bases from V and 5 bases from J, leaving 19 bases between. The CDR3 has 17 residues. The CDR3 bases are TGCGCCAGCAGTGGAAACCCGCAACAAAGTCGGGCCAACGTCCTGACTTTC. Its translation is CASSGNPQQSRANVLTF.

As for this clone: Relative to the germline gene, one junction end is altered; a read error may explain this. This chain uses TRBV4-1 with TRBJ2-1, with D perhaps given as TRBD1 or TRBD2 (5 bases each). Germline CDR1 is MGHRA and CDR2 is YSYEKL. This CDR3 is built from 14 residues. The CDR3 DNA follows: TGCGCCAGCAGCCACTTCCTCCGGGACGCATCCTTTATCTTC. Its translation: CASSHFLRDASFIF.

This clone was detected only a few times. In DNA, the CDR3 is TGTGCCAGCAGCTTAGATCGGGGGGATTACAATGAGCAGTTCTTC. It translates to CASSLDRGDYNEQFF. This chain uses TRBV11-3 with TRBJ2-1; 7 bases fit TRBD2. With V trimmed by 0 bases and J by 4 bases, 3 bases remained unmatched. CDR3 length: 15 residues. Germline V gives CDR1 SGHNT, CDR2 YENEEA.

This clone was counted a few times. This chain uses TRBV28 with TRBJ1-5; D is ambiguous. Germline V gene data show CDR1 as MDHEN and CDR2 as SYDVKM. V was shortened by 1 base and J by 7 bases, with 5 bases between the two germline ends. This CDR3 has 12 amino acids. The CDR3 region has the DNA TGTGCCAGCAGTTTATATAAACAGCCCCAGCATTTT. Protein: CASSLYKQPQHF.

The rearrangement uses TRBV5-1 and TRBJ2-1, with 11 positions matching TRBD2. J gave up 8 bases and V 1 base, and 14 bases lay outside the gene matches. The CDR3 contains 18 residues. Germline values: CDR1 SGHRS, CDR2 YFSETQ. The CDR3 here is CASSLPLIAGGYTYEQFF. For the CDR3, the DNA is TGCGCCAGCAGCTTGCCCCTCATAGCGGGAGGGTATACGTATGAGCAGTTCTTC.

V is TRBV19 and J is TRBJ1-5; no reliable D call. Trimming cost V 3 bases and J 6 bases, with 9 bases left between them. CDR1 is LNHDA, CDR2 SQIVND, per germline (reference sequence). The CDR3 spans 13 residues. The CDR3 sequence is CASSILSGQPQHF. DNA for the CDR3: TGTGCCAGTAGTATTTTGTCGGGTCAGCCCCAGCATTTT. Filled out from reference TRBV19 and TRBJ1-5, the complete variable domain reads DGGITQSPKYLFRKEGQNVTLSCEQNLNHDAMYWYRQDPGQGLRLIYYSQIVNDFQKGDIAEGYSVSREKKESFPLTVTSAQKNPTAFYLCASSILSGQPQHFGDGTRLSIL.

This clone is labeled as medium-sized (0.01 to 0.1%). The chain uses TRBV4-1 and TRBJ1-1; D may be TRBD1 (6 bases). The germline V gene has CDR1 MGHRA and CDR2 YSYEKL. The CDR3 is 13 amino acids. Between the trimmed V and J ends, which lost 4 bases and 1 base, there was a span of 7 bases. The CDR3 here is CASSRGANTEAFF. In DNA form, the CDR3 reads TGCGCCAGCAGCCGGGGGGCGAACACTGAAGCTTTCTTT.

This clone was found a few times. The J gene is TRBJ2-7, the V gene TRBV12-5, with 7 bases fitting TRBD1. CDR1 LGHNT and CDR2 FRNRAP come from the germline V gene. The CDR3 totals 16 residues. The J segment lost 2 bases and the V segment lost 1 base, leaving 8 bases of the junction unmatched. The CDR3 sequence is CASGLAAGTAAYEQYF. CDR3 DNA sequence: TGTGCTAGTGGTTTGGCTGCCGGGACAGCTGCCTACGAGCAGTACTTC.

This clone was seen a handful of times. The genes are TRBV28 and TRBJ2-7, with D perhaps matching TRBD1 (5 bases). The germline V gene encodes CDR1 MDHEN and CDR2 SYDVKM. The V gene lost 2 bases and the J gene lost 4 bases, with 12 bases spanning the gap. The CDR3 contains 14 residues. The DNA of the CDR3 is TGTGCCAGCAGTTTAGTCCCAGGGAAGTACGAGCAGTACTTC. Its protein is CASSLVPGKYEQYF. Looking up the rest from reference TRBV28 and TRBJ2-7 gives the full variable domain: DVKVTQSSRYLVKRTGEKVFLECVQDMDHENMFWYRQDPGLGLRLIYFSYDVKMKEKGDIPEGYSVSREKKERFSLILESASTNQTSMYLCASSLVPGKYEQYFGPGTRLTVT.

The chain uses TRBV7-2 and TRBJ1-1, with D unclear. V shed 2 bases and J shed 4 bases, with 8 bases lying between them. CDR1 is SGHTA, CDR2 FQGNSA, per germline. The CDR3 is 13 residues long. CDR3 loop: CASSLMVGTEAFF. CDR3 sequence (DNA): TGTGCCAGCAGCTTAATGGTCGGCACTGAAGCTTTCTTT.

The chain couples TRBV18 to TRBJ2-3; TRBD2 agrees at 7 bases. V was clipped by 3 bases and J by 6 bases; unmatched bases: 6. The germline CDR1 and CDR2 sequences are KGHSH and LQKENI. The CDR3 is 14 residues long. CDR3 region: CASSPGEGADTQYF. The CDR3 DNA reads as TGTGCCAGCTCACCCGGGGAGGGAGCGGATACGCAGTATTTT.

Judged by abundance, this clone is medium-sized. This chain uses TRBV11-3 with TRBJ2-1, with 16 bases matching TRBD2. Trimming cost V 4 bases and J 9 bases; bases outside gene matches: 15. CDR3 length equals 19 residues. Germline V gives CDR1 SGHNT, CDR2 YENEEA. The CDR3 here is CASSSPGTSGRALFPEQFF. CDR3 coding DNA: TGTGCCAGCAGCTCGCCCGGGACTAGCGGGAGGGCCTTATTCCCTGAGCAGTTCTTC.

This sequence joins TRBV18 and TRBJ2-5, with D perhaps matching TRBD1 (5 bases). The CDR3 runs to 12 residues. Germline V CDR1 and CDR2: KGHSH, LQKENI. The V gene lost 5 bases and the J gene lost 6 bases, with 10 bases spanning the gap. In nucleotides, the CDR3 is TGTGCCAGCTCATACATGGGGCAGACCCAGTACTTC. It yields the protein CASSYMGQTQYF.

This clone ranks as medium-sized (0.01 to 0.1%). J is TRBJ1-2 and V is TRBV9; perhaps TRBD1 as D (6 bases). Trimming took 5 bases from V and 5 from J, leaving 22 bases between them. Germline lookup yields CDR1 SGDLS and CDR2 YYNGEE. The CDR3 length is 16 residues. CDR3 in DNA: TGTGCCAGCAGTGAAGCGCTTCCCGGAGGGGGTTATGGCTACACCTTC. Its protein is CASSEALPGGGYGYTF.

J is TRBJ1-1 and V is TRBV6-8; 7 nucleotides agree with TRBD1. The germline CDR1 and CDR2 sequences are MNHGY and SAAAGT. This CDR3 has 14 amino acids. Trimming took 5 bases from V and 1 from J; bases not matched to a gene: 4. In DNA, the CDR3 is TGTGCCAGCAGTCATCAGGGGGAGAACACTGAAGCTTTCTTT. This gives the protein CASSHQGENTEAFF.

This clone is large (0.1 to 1%) within its sample. DNA for the CDR3: TGTGCCAGCAGCTTAGAAGGACAGGGATTAAGCGAGCAGTACTTC. Its protein is CASSLEGQGLSEQYF. J is TRBJ2-7 and V is TRBV11-3, with TRBD1 matching 8 bases. The CDR3 spans 15 residues. Germline CDR1 SGHNT, CDR2 YENEEA. The V segment lost 0 bases and the J segment 6 bases; nucleotides outside the gene matches: 7.